These 17 T cell receptor beta chains were sequenced from one sample in a study of CD8+CD57+ T cells in acquired aplastic anemia. TCR beta VDJ combinations and CDR3 sequences were profiled from genomic DNA. TCRdb called the reads again in MiXCR, with one record for every CDR3 protein. The data show 100,000 to 150,000 distinct CDR3 sequences, less than 50% seen once. Flow cytometry had shown expanded CD8+CD57+ cells in the patients chosen for sequencing. Sequencing input: sorted CD4+, CD8+, or CD8+CD57+ T cells (not recorded which) from PBMCs. The source is a human donor with aplastic anemia.

The V and J genes are TRBV4-1 and TRBJ2-1, with D uncertain. Trimming removed 1 base at V and 10 bases at J, with 11 bases between. This CDR3 has 13 amino acids. The V gene's germline CDR1 is MGHRA and CDR2 YSYEKL. CDR3 DNA: TGCGCCAGCAGCCAAGTGGTGCCCGGAGAGCAGTTCTTC. Translated, it gives CASSQVVPGEQFF.

This clonotype was found many times. This chain connects TRBV7-6 to TRBJ2-7; 9 nucleotides agree with TRBD2. The V gene's germline CDR1 is SGHVS and CDR2 FNYEAQ. This CDR3 has 14 residues. J gave up 4 bases and V 3 bases, and 4 bases lay outside the gene matches. The CDR3 DNA reads as TGTGCCAGCAGCTTTGGCCTAGCGGGGTACGAGCAGTACTTC. Its protein product is CASSFGLAGYEQYF.

The rearrangement links TRBV27 to TRBJ2-5, with D unresolved. The CDR3 has 14 residues. V lost 5 bases, J lost 5 bases, and 15 bases lay in between. Germline CDR1 MNHEY, CDR2 SMNVEV (reference sequence). The CDR3 sequence is CASSPGSYGETQYF. CDR3 bases: TGTGCCAGCAGTCCCGGGTCCTACGGGGAGACCCAGTACTTC.

There are many counts of this clonotype. This sequence may be a read error, since a much larger clone differs from it by one base. Since no conserved phenylalanine or tryptophan closes the CDR3, a read error is the likely cause. The chain carries TRBV10-3 and TRBJ1-2; no definite D call. Germline CDR1 ENHRY, CDR2 SYGVKD. V was clipped by 10 bases and J by 0 bases, with 9 bases between them. This CDR3 spans 12 amino acids. DNA for the CDR3: TGTGCCACCCATACATCTAACTATGGCTACACCTCC. Amino acids: CATHTSNYGYTS.

The V call is TRBV25-1, the J call TRBJ2-1; 13 bases fit TRBD2. CDR1 and CDR2 (germline): MGHDK, SYGVNS. V dropped 4 bases and J dropped 7; count of bases not matched to a gene: 1. The CDR3 totals 14 residues. The CDR3 nucleotides read TGTGCCAGCAGTGGGGGACTAGCGGGGAATGAGCAGTTCTTC. Translated, it gives CASSGGLAGNEQFF.

This clonotype was seen ten or more times. The rearrangement links TRBV6-1 to TRBJ2-3, with TRBD2 identical over 13 bases. Unmatched junction bases numbered 4, after V lost 7 bases and J lost 0 bases. Germline loops: CDR1 MNHNS, CDR2 SASEGT. The CDR3 sequence is 16 residues long. Here the CDR3 reads CASMGLAGRSTDTQYF. In DNA form, the CDR3 reads TGTGCCAGCATGGGACTAGCGGGACGGAGCACAGATACGCAGTATTTT.

The chain combines TRBV6-1 with TRBJ1-4, with D uncertain. The length of the CDR3 is 14 residues. Germline assignment: CDR1 MNHNS and CDR2 SASEGT. The V and J ends lost 7 bases and 0 bases respectively, with 9 bases between them. The CDR3 protein is CASNGYATNEKLFF. DNA of the CDR3: TGTGCCAGCAACGGATATGCAACTAATGAAAAACTGTTTTTT.

This clonotype was picked up a small number of times. V usage is TRBV2 and J usage is TRBJ2-1; D is unclear. CDR1 is SNHLY, CDR2 FYNNEI, per germline. CDR3 size: 12 residues. V gave up 4 bases and J gave up 7 bases, with 8 bases separating them. CDR3 sequence reads: CASSVGPNEQFF. CDR3 bases: TGTGCCAGCAGTGTAGGCCCGAATGAGCAGTTCTTC.

Worth noting for this clonotype: With a much larger clone just one base away, this may be a read error. The CDR3 coding sequence is TGCGCCAGCGGCCAAGATTCCGGGGTCCACTCCTACGAGCAGTACTTC. Residues: CASGQDSGVHSYEQYF. This chain uses TRBV4-1 with TRBJ2-7; possibly TRBD2 for D (5 bases). Looked up from germline, CDR1 is MGHRA and CDR2 is YSYEKL. The CDR3 consists of 16 residues.

The genes are TRBV30 and TRBJ1-1, with a tentative D call TRBD1 (5 bases). Germline CDR1 reads GTSNPN; CDR2 reads SVGIG (reference sequence). The CDR3 is made up of 13 amino acids. V lost 4 bases and J 1 base, leaving 10 bases between the germline ends. CDR3 in amino acids: CAWKGRANTEAFF. The CDR3 nucleotides are TGTGCCTGGAAGGGCAGGGCGAACACTGAAGCTTTCTTT.

The genes are TRBV5-1 and TRBJ1-1, with 9 bases lining up with TRBD1. Germline loops: CDR1 SGHRS, CDR2 YFSETQ. There are 14 residues in the CDR3. The V segment lost 1 base and the J segment 5 bases; nucleotides outside the gene matches: 3. The chain's CDR3 is CASSLTGGQTEAFF. The CDR3 nucleotides read TGCGCCAGCAGCTTGACAGGGGGCCAGACTGAAGCTTTCTTT.

By share of the sample, this clonotype is medium-sized (0.01 to 0.1%). The gene calls are TRBV10-3 and TRBJ1-3; maybe TRBD1 (5 bases). The V end was cut by 4 bases, the J end by 3 bases, with 10 bases between. Germline CDR1 and CDR2: ENHRY and SYGVKD. The CDR3 sequence is 14 residues long. CDR3 DNA: TGTGCCATCAGTGGTGGGGGAAGTGGAAACACCATATATTTT. Translation gives CAISGGGSGNTIYF.

On this clonotype itself: Being one base from a much bigger clone, this may be a read error. The gene calls are TRBV11-1 and TRBJ1-4; 8 positions agree with TRBD1. The germline V gene has CDR1 SGHAT and CDR2 FQDESV (reference sequence). The CDR3 has 19 amino acids. The J segment lost 6 bases and the V segment lost 5 bases, leaving 20 bases of the junction unmatched. Here the CDR3 DNA reads TGTGCCAGCAGCACAGGGGACAGGAAGAGGGGTCTCCCCCATGAAAAACTGTTTTTT. Encoded protein: CASSTGDRKRGLPHEKLFF. The whole variable domain, remainder taken from reference TRBV11-1 and TRBJ1-4, is EAEVAQSPRYKITEKSQAVAFWCDPISGHATLYWYRQILGQGPELLVQFQDESVVDDSQLPKDRFSAERLKGVDSTLKIQPAELGDSAMYLCASSTGDRKRGLPHEKLFFGSGTQLSVL.

Regarding this clonotype: Possible read error: a much larger clone is one base away. The DNA of the CDR3 is TGTGCCAGCGGCACCCCGGGACACAAGCCCTACGAGCAGTACTTC. It translates to CASGTPGHKPYEQYF. The rearrangement uses TRBV6-1 and TRBJ2-7, with D possibly TRBD1 on 6 matching bases. The CDR3 totals 15 residues. The germline CDR1 and CDR2 sequences are MNHNS and SASEGT. Trimming took 8 bases from V and 2 from J, leaving 19 bases between them.

The CDR3 sequence: CASSQDHLDKGDDTQYF. In DNA, the CDR3 is TGTGCCAGCAGCCAAGACCATCTTGATAAGGGCGATGATACGCAGTATTTT. The chain uses TRBV14 and TRBJ2-3; D unresolved. Germline lookup yields CDR1 SGHDN and CDR2 FVKESK. The CDR3 has 17 amino acids. Trimming pared 0 bases from V and 6 bases from J, leaving 19 bases between.

V gene TRBV5-1 combines with J gene TRBJ2-2; 9 bases are shared with TRBD1. The V gene's germline CDR1 is SGHRS and CDR2 YFSETQ. The CDR3 has 16 residues. V shed 1 base and J 2 bases; nucleotides not matched to a gene: 3. The CDR3 spells CASSLRGQGNTGELFF. The CDR3 nucleotides read TGCGCCAGCAGCTTGAGGGGACAGGGCAACACCGGGGAGCTGTTTTTT.

Turning to this clonotype: One end of the junction is discordant with germline, which a read error may explain. The chain links TRBV2 to TRBJ2-7; 8 bases line up with TRBD2. The V gene's germline CDR1 is SNHLY and CDR2 FYNNEI. The CDR3 is 13 amino acids. CDR3 DNA sequence: TGTGCCAGCAGGGAAGCGGGGGATTCCGAGCAGTACTTC. The encoded protein is CASREAGDSEQYF. The full variable domain, rest sourced from reference TRBV2 and TRBJ2-7, is EPEVTQTPSHQVTQMGQEVILRCVPISNHLYFYWYRQILGQKVEFLVSFYNNEISEKSEIFDDQFSVERPDGSNFTLKIRSTKLEDSAMYFCASREAGDSEQYFGPGTRLTVT.